This entry lists 6 T cell receptor beta chains sequenced from one sample in a study of T-cell reconstitution after alpha-beta-depleted transplantation in children. The authors prepared the TCRbeta library with unique molecular identifiers. TCRdb processed the PCR reads anew with MiXCR; each CDR3 protein has one entry. The sample shows around 76,000 distinct CDR3 sequences, 15% to 20% of them seen only once. Specimen: PBMCs, mostly from graft donor cells, collected 360 days after TCRalphabeta/CD19-depleted stem cell transplant. The receptors shown here come from a male patient aged 2 to 10 who had a stem cell transplant for acute lymphoblastic leukemia, so the T cells may come from the graft donor.

There are a few counts of this clonotype. The chain's CDR3 is CASSQDTPDRLAKNIQYF. CDR3 in DNA: TGCGCCAGCAGCCAAGATACACCGGACAGACTAGCCAAAAACATTCAGTACTTC. The chain combines TRBV4-1 with TRBJ2-4; tentatively, D is TRBD1 (6 bases). The ends were cut back, 0 bases at V and 0 bases at J, with 15 bases in the middle. The CDR3 loop spans 18 amino acids. From germline, CDR1 is MGHRA and CDR2 YSYEKL.

This clonotype turned up a few times. The chain is built from TRBV20-1 and TRBJ2-1; D is possibly TRBD2 (5 bases). This CDR3 spans 13 amino acids. With 2 bases removed from V and 6 bases from J, the gap between germline ends came to 11 bases. Germline V lookup: CDR1 DFQATT, CDR2 SNEGSKA (reference sequence). The CDR3 sequence: CSARTLVLNEQFF. Written as DNA, the CDR3 is TGCAGTGCTAGAACACTAGTGCTCAATGAGCAGTTCTTC.

This clonotype was seen a few times. The chain links TRBV5-5 to TRBJ1-2, with D unresolved. V gave up 4 bases and J gave up 0 bases, with 16 bases separating them. Looked up from germline, CDR1 is SGHKS and CDR2 is YYEKEE (reference sequence). This CDR3 is 16 amino acids long. The DNA of the CDR3 is TGTGCCAGCAGCATTATTCCCGGGTCAACTAACTATGGCTACACCTTC. Translated, it gives CASSIIPGSTNYGYTF. Together with reference TRBV5-5 and TRBJ1-2, the CDR3 gives the full variable domain: DAGVTQSPTHLIKTRGQQVTLRCSPISGHKSVSWYQQVLGQGPQFIFQYYEKEERGRGNFPDRFSARQFPNYSSELNVNALLLGDSALYLCASSIIPGSTNYGYTFGSGTRLTVV.

This chain links TRBV6-1 with TRBJ1-6, with 8 positions matching TRBD1. The V and J ends lost 6 bases and 6 bases, in that order; junction bases with no gene match: 4. In germline, CDR1 is MNHNS, CDR2 SASEGT. CDR3 length: 14 amino acids. The CDR3 reads CASSIDRGNSPLHF. CDR3 bases: TGTGCCAGCAGCATTGACAGGGGTAATTCACCCCTCCACTTT.

In this sample, this clonotype turned up a few times. This chain links TRBV5-1 with TRBJ2-1; TRBD1 matches 7 bases. Germline V gene sequence: CDR1 SGHRS, CDR2 YFSETQ. With V trimmed by 5 bases and J by 8 bases, 7 bases remained unmatched. The CDR3 has 13 amino acids. The CDR3: CASRQGSSDEQFF. The CDR3 nucleotides are TGCGCCAGCAGACAGGGGAGTTCGGATGAGCAGTTCTTC.

This clonotype was seen a single time. The chain uses TRBV3-1 and TRBJ1-2, with D perhaps TRBD1 (5 bases). V was pared by 5 bases and J by 7 bases, with 20 bases between. Germline-derived CDR1 and CDR2 are LGHDT and YNNKEL (reference sequence). This CDR3 contains 15 residues. The CDR3 sequence: CASSYPTRGTRGYTF. The CDR3 nucleotides are TGTGCCAGCAGCTACCCTACCCGTGGGACTCGTGGCTACACCTTC.